The 26 T cell receptor beta chains reported below all come from one sample, sequenced in a study of CD8 T cells in ankylosing spondylitis. TCRdb fed the 5' RACE reads into MiXCR, producing one record per CDR3 protein. The table includes some 54,000 distinct CDR3 sequences, roughly 7.4% detected once. The sequenced sample consisted of blood, either unsorted or a sorted T cell fraction (not recorded which). These receptors all stem from a female donor with ankylosing spondylitis or in good health (not recorded which).

The sample holds many counts of this clonotype. V gene TRBV5-1 combines with J gene TRBJ2-1, with 8 bases fitting TRBD2. The V gene's germline CDR1 is SGHRS and CDR2 YFSETQ. J was trimmed by 4 bases and V by 7 bases; bases with no gene match: 7. This CDR3 spans 14 amino acids. The DNA of the CDR3 is TGCGCCAGCTCGACTAGCGCAGAATACAATGAGCAGTTCTTC. Its translation: CASSTSAEYNEQFF.

This clonotype was detected ten times or more. J is TRBJ2-7 and V is TRBV7-2; no definite D call. CDR3 size: 13 residues. Germline values: CDR1 SGHTA, CDR2 FQGNSA. Between the trimmed V and J ends, which lost 3 bases and 1 base, there was a span of 7 bases. CDR3 sequence: CASSFGISYEQYF. The CDR3 coding sequence is TGTGCCAGCAGCTTTGGGATTTCCTACGAGCAGTACTTC.

Ten or more counts support this clonotype. V usage is TRBV24-1 and J usage is TRBJ1-3, with 8 bases lining up with TRBD1. V lost 9 bases to trimming and J lost 4 bases; unmatched junction nucleotides: 4. Germline assignment: CDR1 KGHDR and CDR2 SFDVKD. This CDR3 has 13 residues. The CDR3 is CATQGAQGNTIYF. The DNA of the CDR3 is TGTGCCACCCAGGGGGCGCAGGGAAACACCATATATTTT.

The sample holds many counts of this clonotype. The chain employs TRBV29-1 and TRBJ1-2; 7 bases line up with TRBD1. CDR3 size: 13 residues. Germline CDR1 reads SQVTM; CDR2 reads ANQGSEA. The J segment lost 4 bases and the V segment lost 7 bases, leaving 9 bases of the junction unmatched. The CDR3 loop reads CSARDRTFYGYTF. The CDR3 DNA sequence: TGCAGCGCCCGGGACAGAACCTTCTATGGCTACACCTTC.

This clonotype was detected many times. The chain has TRBV10-3 and TRBJ2-5; the D call may be TRBD1 or TRBD2 (5 bases each). The germline V and J ends were trimmed by 0 bases and 2 bases, with 13 bases remaining between them. Looked up from germline, CDR1 is ENHRY and CDR2 is SYGVKD. This CDR3 region has 16 residues. CDR3 DNA sequence: TGTGCCATCAGTGAGTCGAGAGGGGTGTCACAAGAGACCCAGTACTTC. Translated: CAISESRGVSQETQYF.

In this sample, this clonotype turned up many times. The V call is TRBV6-5, the J call TRBJ2-7, with 8 bases fitting TRBD1. CDR1 is MNHEY, CDR2 SVGAGI, per germline. The CDR3 is 16 residues long. Trimming took 4 bases from V and 0 from J; bases not matched to a gene: 8. This chain's CDR3 is CASSWGRTGSSYEQYV. CDR3 DNA sequence: TGTGCCAGCAGTTGGGGAAGGACAGGGAGCTCCTACGAGCAGTACGTC.

This clonotype has ten or more counts. The chain combines TRBV12-3 or TRBV12-4 with TRBJ1-5; tentative D call: TRBD1 (6 bases). The CDR3 extends over 16 amino acids. V was clipped by 6 bases and J by 6 bases, with 21 bases between them. DNA of the CDR3: TGTGCCAGCAGGGATAACAGGGCCCCCCTCATTCAGCCCCAGCATTTT. Its protein is CASRDNRAPLIQPQHF.

This clonotype has more than one count but fewer than ten. J is TRBJ1-2 and V is TRBV7-9; D not resolved. The V gene's germline CDR1 is SEHNR and CDR2 FQNEAQ (reference sequence). The ends were cut back, 1 base at V and 2 bases at J, with 11 bases in the middle. This CDR3 has 15 residues. The CDR3 is CASSLGPGLNYGYTF. CDR3 nucleotides: TGTGCCAGCAGCTTAGGACCGGGCCTGAACTATGGCTACACCTTC.

This clonotype was counted a few times. The rearrangement links TRBV7-2 to TRBJ1-4, with a weak D call TRBD1 (6 bases). CDR1 is SGHTA and CDR2 is FQGNSA in the germline V gene. This CDR3 region has 13 residues. Between the trimmed V and J ends, which lost 5 bases and 9 bases, there was a span of 13 bases. The CDR3 DNA reads TGTGCCAGCAGCACGGGAACAGGGAAAAAACTGTTTTTT. It codes for CASSTGTGKKLFF. Together with reference TRBV7-2 and TRBJ1-4, the CDR3 gives the full variable domain: GAGVSQSPSNKVTEKGKDVELRCDPISGHTALYWYRQSLGQGLEFLIYFQGNSAPDKSGLPSDRFSAERTGGSVSTLTIQRTQQEDSAVYLCASSTGTGKKLFFGSGTQLSVL.

This clonotype was seen many times. The CDR3 spells CASNHGGRTDTQYF. The CDR3 bases are TGCGCCAGCAACCACGGGGGGCGCACAGATACGCAGTATTTT. V gene TRBV5-1 combines with J gene TRBJ2-3; a weak D match, TRBD2 (7 bases). The V end was cut by 6 bases, the J end by 1 base, with 12 bases between. Germline V gene sequence: CDR1 SGHRS, CDR2 YFSETQ. The length of the CDR3 is 14 residues.

This clonotype was seen at least ten times. The gene calls are TRBV20-1 and TRBJ1-5, with TRBD1 identical over 10 bases. Per germline, CDR1 DFQATT and CDR2 SNEGSKA (reference sequence). J was trimmed by 2 bases and V by 1 base; bases with no gene match: 5. The CDR3 length is 16 residues. This CDR3 is CSARGGDRGGNQPQHF. As DNA, the CDR3 is TGCAGTGCTAGAGGTGGGGACAGGGGTGGCAATCAGCCCCAGCATTTT.

There are many counts of this clonotype. V is TRBV5-1 and J is TRBJ2-1, with 11 bases identical to TRBD2. Per the germline V gene, CDR1 is SGHRS and CDR2 is YFSETQ. Losses at the gene ends were 3 bases for V and 6 bases for J; bases not matched to a gene: 8. The CDR3 spans 16 residues. This chain's CDR3 is CASSSQGSGGANEQFF. CDR3 DNA sequence: TGCGCCAGCAGCTCCCAAGGTAGCGGGGGGGCCAATGAGCAGTTCTTC. Complete variable domain (other parts from reference TRBV5-1 and TRBJ2-1): KAGVTQTPRYLIKTRGQQVTLSCSPISGHRSVSWYQQTPGQGLQFLFEYFSETQRNKGNFPGRFSGRQFSNSRSEMNVSTLELGDSALYLCASSSQGSGGANEQFFGPGTRLTVL.

The genes are TRBV29-1 and TRBJ2-3, with 7 bases lining up with TRBD1. The CDR3 runs 14 residues. V shed 4 bases, J shed 2 bases, and the junction held 6 bases outside the gene matches. From germline, CDR1 is SQVTM and CDR2 ANQGSEA. The CDR3 sequence: CSVGDRVLTDTQYF. CDR3 coding DNA: TGCAGCGTTGGAGACAGGGTGCTCACAGATACGCAGTATTTT.

This clonotype has ten or more counts. This chain joins TRBV18 and TRBJ1-1; 7 positions match TRBD1. The CDR3 extends over 14 amino acids. Trimming took 3 bases from V and 8 from J; bases not matched to a gene: 9. Per the germline V gene, CDR1 is KGHSH and CDR2 is LQKENI. In nucleotides, the CDR3 is TGTGCCAGCTCACCGGTTGGGACAGCCGACGAAGCTTTCTTT. Amino acid sequence: CASSPVGTADEAFF. Full variable domain (missing parts from reference TRBV18 and TRBJ1-1): NAGVMQNPRHLVRRRGQEARLRCSPMKGHSHVYWYRQLPEEGLKFMVYLQKENIIDESGMPKERFSAEFPKEGPSILRIQQVVRGDSAAYFCASSPVGTADEAFFGQGTRLTVV.

This clonotype was detected ten times or more. The chain employs TRBV29-1 and TRBJ1-2; the D gene is possibly TRBD1 (5 bases). CDR1 and CDR2 from the germline V gene are SQVTM and ANQGSEA. The CDR3 extends over 13 amino acids. V dropped 4 bases and J dropped 3 bases, with 12 bases sitting between them. The CDR3 is CSVGKGQDYGYTF. CDR3 sequence (DNA): TGCAGCGTTGGTAAGGGGCAGGACTATGGCTACACCTTC.

This clonotype occurred many times. The gene calls are TRBV6-2 or TRBV6-3 and TRBJ2-3; D ambiguous. In germline, CDR1 is MNHEY, CDR2 SVGEGT. V was cut by 1 base and J by 6 bases, with 5 bases left in between. The length of the CDR3 is 12 residues. In nucleotides, the CDR3 is TGTGCCAGCAGTTACTACTTGGATACGCAGTATTTT. The encoded protein is CASSYYLDTQYF.

This clonotype was seen ten or more times. The chain has TRBV2 and TRBJ2-2; 8 positions agree with TRBD2. V was clipped by 4 bases and J by 8 bases; unmatched bases: 12. CDR1 and CDR2 (germline): SNHLY, FYNNEI. This CDR3 spans 16 amino acids. The CDR3 sequence: CASSAARGGLPGELFF. The CDR3 DNA reads as TGTGCCAGCAGTGCTGCCCGGGGGGGCCTTCCGGGGGAGCTGTTTTTT.

This clonotype was counted a few times. Here the CDR3 reads CASSAGVDNEQFF. The CDR3 coding sequence is TGCGCCAGCAGTGCCGGGGTGGACAATGAGCAGTTCTTC. V and J are TRBV10-1 and TRBJ2-1, with D perhaps matching TRBD2 (5 bases). Germline V CDR1 and CDR2: WNHNN, SYGVQD (reference sequence). The V gene lost 4 bases and the J gene lost 5 bases, with 9 bases spanning the gap. The CDR3 is 13 amino acids.

At least ten counts were recorded for this clonotype. The chain couples TRBV2 to TRBJ1-1; TRBD1 matches 8 bases. CDR1 is SNHLY, CDR2 FYNNEI, per germline. Unmatched junction bases numbered 11, after V lost 8 bases and J lost 0 bases. This CDR3 has 16 amino acids. CDR3 region: CASASPGQAMNTEAFF. The CDR3 DNA sequence: TGTGCCAGCGCTTCGCCGGGACAGGCGATGAACACTGAAGCTTTCTTT.

This clonotype was seen repeatedly, ten times or more. The V gene is TRBV14, the J gene TRBJ2-1; 9 bases line up with TRBD2. The CDR3 is 15 residues long. Germline CDR1 reads SGHDN; CDR2 reads FVKESK. The trim removed 2 bases at V and 5 bases at J, leaving 4 bases unmatched. CDR3 DNA sequence: TGTGCCAGCAGCCAAAGTTTAGCGGGGGACAATGAGCAGTTCTTC. Amino acids: CASSQSLAGDNEQFF.

This clonotype was observed many times. The J gene is TRBJ2-1, the V gene TRBV20-1; 7 positions agree with TRBD1. V lost 3 bases and J lost 4; bases outside the gene matches: 12. The germline CDR1 and CDR2 sequences are DFQATT and SNEGSKA (reference sequence). The CDR3 covers 16 residues. CDR3 nucleotides: TGCAGTGCTAGTGCTGGGACAGCGAAAGGATACAATGAGCAGTTCTTC. Translating it yields CSASAGTAKGYNEQFF.

This clonotype was recorded many times. This chain joins TRBV12-3 or TRBV12-4 and TRBJ1-4; 10 positions match TRBD1. V was clipped by 5 bases and J by 0 bases; unmatched bases: 3. The CDR3 consists of 16 residues. CDR3 nucleotide sequence: TGTGCCAGCAGTCCGGGGACAGGGGCAACTAATGAAAAACTGTTTTTT. Encoded protein: CASSPGTGATNEKLFF.

This clonotype was picked up many times. This chain links TRBV19 with TRBJ1-2; a possible D gene is TRBD1 (5 bases). This CDR3 region has 12 residues. The V gene's germline CDR1 is LNHDA and CDR2 SQIVND (reference sequence). V was trimmed by 6 bases and J by 4 bases, leaving 9 bases between them. The CDR3 loop reads CASSQDSYGYTF. Written as DNA, the CDR3 is TGTGCCAGTAGCCAAGACAGCTATGGCTACACCTTC. The full variable domain, its missing parts supplied by reference TRBV19 and TRBJ1-2, is DGGITQSPKYLFRKEGQNVTLSCEQNLNHDAMYWYRQDPGQGLRLIYYSQIVNDFQKGDIAEGYSVSREKKESFPLTVTSAQKNPTAFYLCASSQDSYGYTFGSGTRLTVV.

This clonotype appeared many times. This sequence joins TRBV12-3 or TRBV12-4 and TRBJ1-4, with D unclear. Between the trimmed V and J ends, which lost 3 bases and 4 bases, there was a span of 9 bases. The CDR3 has 14 amino acids. CDR3 protein: CASSFRAINEKLFF. In DNA, the CDR3 is TGTGCCAGCAGTTTCCGGGCTATTAATGAAAAACTGTTTTTT.

The sample holds many counts of this clonotype. J is TRBJ2-1 and V is TRBV7-6; D unresolved. V lost 5 bases and J lost 2, with 19 bases in between. CDR1 is SGHVS, CDR2 FNYEAQ, per germline. The CDR3 runs to 17 residues. In DNA form, the CDR3 reads TGTGCCAGCAGCGCCTCGGTTGGGGTGCCTACCTACAATGAGCAGTTCTTC. As protein: CASSASVGVPTYNEQFF.

This clonotype was seen repeatedly, ten times or more. The chain recombines TRBV12-3 or TRBV12-4 with TRBJ1-5, with 10 bases matching TRBD1. V was clipped by 1 base and J by 4 bases; unmatched bases: 4. The CDR3 spans 16 residues. CDR3 DNA sequence: TGTGCCAGCAGTTTAGGTGAGGGACAGGGGAATCAGCCCCAGCATTTT. Translating it yields CASSLGEGQGNQPQHF.